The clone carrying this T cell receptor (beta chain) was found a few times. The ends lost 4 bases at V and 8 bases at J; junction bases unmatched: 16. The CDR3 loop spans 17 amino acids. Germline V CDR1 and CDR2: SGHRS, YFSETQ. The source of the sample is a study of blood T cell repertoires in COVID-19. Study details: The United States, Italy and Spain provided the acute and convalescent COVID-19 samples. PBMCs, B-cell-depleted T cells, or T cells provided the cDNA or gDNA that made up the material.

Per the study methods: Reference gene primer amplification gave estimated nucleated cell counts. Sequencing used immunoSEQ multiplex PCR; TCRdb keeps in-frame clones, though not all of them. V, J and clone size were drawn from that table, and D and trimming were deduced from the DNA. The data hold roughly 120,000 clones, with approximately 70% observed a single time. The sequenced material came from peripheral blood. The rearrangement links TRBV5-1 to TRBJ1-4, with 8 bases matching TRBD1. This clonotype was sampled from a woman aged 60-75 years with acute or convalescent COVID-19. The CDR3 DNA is TGCGCCAGCAGCCTGGCGGGACAGGTTTTCCCGGACGAAAAACTGTTTTTT. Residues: CASSLAGQVFPDEKLFF.